The 7 T cell receptor beta chains presented below share a single source sample, sequenced in a study of T cells in Graves' hyperthyroidism and ophthalmopathy. There were TCR beta CDR3 regions amplified from RNA transcripts. The TCR CDR3 first-round RT-PCR relied on the HTBI primer set. TCRdb processed the multiplex PCR reads anew with MiXCR; each CDR3 protein has one entry. The sample carries a few hundred thousand distinct CDR3 sequences, approximately 14% recorded once. The sequencing sample was made of blood. The receptors were sampled from a woman aged 35 to 49 with Graves' ophthalmopathy.

Ten or more counts support this clonotype. The CDR3 DNA reads TGTGCCAGTAGTATAGCAGGGACTATCTCCTACAATGAGCAGTTCTTC. Its translation is CASSIAGTISYNEQFF. The rearrangement links TRBV19 to TRBJ2-1, with 7 bases aligning to TRBD2. Germline lookup yields CDR1 LNHDA and CDR2 SQIVND (reference sequence). The trim removed 1 base at V and 0 bases at J, leaving 3 bases unmatched. This CDR3 comprises 16 residues.

This clonotype was seen once. A read error may account for a junction end that differs from germline. V and J are TRBV9 and TRBJ2-1, with D perhaps TRBD1 (6 bases). The CDR3 covers 13 residues. The germline V gene encodes CDR1 SGDLS and CDR2 YYNGEE. CDR3 residues: CASSGTVYNEQSF. The DNA for the CDR3 is TGTGCCAGCAGCGGGACAGTATACAATGAGCAGTCCTTC. Complete variable domain (other parts from reference TRBV9 and TRBJ2-1): DSGVTQTPKHLITATGQRVTLRCSPRSGDLSVYWYQQSLDQGLQFLIQYYNGEERAKGNILERFSAQQFPDLHSELNLSSLELGDSALYFCASSGTVYNEQSFGPGTRLTVL.

In this sample, this clonotype turned up many times. The chain has TRBV6-1 and TRBJ2-1; 12 bases align to TRBD2. CDR1 is MNHNS, CDR2 SASEGT, per germline. This CDR3 has 17 residues. Unmatched junction bases numbered 12, after V lost 4 bases and J lost 8 bases. CDR3 nucleotide sequence: TGTGCCAGCAGTGTACTAGCGGGAGGCATCTTGGTAGATGAGCAGTTCTTC. Encoded protein: CASSVLAGGILVDEQFF.

This clonotype appeared many times. V usage is TRBV7-9 and J usage is TRBJ2-1; 11 positions match TRBD2. Per germline, CDR1 SEHNR and CDR2 FQNEAQ (reference sequence). With V trimmed by 5 bases and J by 8 bases, 5 bases remained unmatched. This CDR3 has 14 amino acids. The CDR3 coding sequence is TGTGCCAGCAGCAGAACTAGCGGGAGCGATGAGCAGTTCTTC. It is translated as CASSRTSGSDEQFF.

This clonotype was counted ten times or more. V and J are TRBV28 and TRBJ1-2; maybe TRBD1 (5 bases). The V and J ends lost 2 bases and 5 bases respectively, with 12 bases between them. There are 14 residues in the CDR3. CDR1 MDHEN and CDR2 SYDVKM come from the germline V gene. The CDR3 bases are TGTGCCAGCAGTTTAGAATCAGGGAATTATGGCTACACCTTC. It translates to CASSLESGNYGYTF.

This clonotype appeared a few times. The V call is TRBV2, the J call TRBJ1-4; 8 bases agree with TRBD1. Unmatched junction bases numbered 2, after V lost 3 bases and J lost 5 bases. The CDR3 consists of 14 residues. Germline V gene lookup returns CDR1 SNHLY and CDR2 FYNNEI. DNA for the CDR3: TGTGCCAGCAGTGAGAACAGGGGGAATGAAAAACTGTTTTTT. Protein: CASSENRGNEKLFF.

There are many counts of this clonotype. The chain uses TRBV29-1 and TRBJ2-7; 8 nucleotides align to TRBD2. CDR3 size: 13 residues. CDR1 and CDR2 (germline): SQVTM, ANQGSEA. V was pared by 4 bases and J by 6 bases, with 8 bases of the junction left unmatched. The CDR3 coding sequence is TGCAGCGTTGGGGCTAGCGGGTTTACCGAGCAGTACTTC. It translates to CSVGASGFTEQYF.